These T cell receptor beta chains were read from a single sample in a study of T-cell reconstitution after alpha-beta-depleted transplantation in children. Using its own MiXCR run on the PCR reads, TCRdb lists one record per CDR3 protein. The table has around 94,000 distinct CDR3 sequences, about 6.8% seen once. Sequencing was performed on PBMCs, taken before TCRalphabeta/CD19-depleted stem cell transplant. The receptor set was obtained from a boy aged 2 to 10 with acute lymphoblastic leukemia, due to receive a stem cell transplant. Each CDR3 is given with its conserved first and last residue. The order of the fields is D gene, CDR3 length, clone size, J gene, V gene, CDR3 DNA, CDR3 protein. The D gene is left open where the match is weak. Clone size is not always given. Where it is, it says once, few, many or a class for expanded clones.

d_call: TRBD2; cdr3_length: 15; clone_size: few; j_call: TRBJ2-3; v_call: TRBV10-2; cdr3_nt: TGCGCCAGCAGTTGGGAGGGAACCTACACAGATACGCAGTATTTT; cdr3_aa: CASSWEGTYTDTQYF
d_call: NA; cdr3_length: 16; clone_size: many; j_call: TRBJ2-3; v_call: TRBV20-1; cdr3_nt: TGCAGTGCTAGCCCGCGGGCTAGCTTTTACACAGATACGCAGTATTTT; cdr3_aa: CSASPRASFYTDTQYF
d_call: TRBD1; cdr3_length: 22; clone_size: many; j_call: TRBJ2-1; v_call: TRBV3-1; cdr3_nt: TGTGCCAGCAGTCCTAGTGGCGGTCGAGGGACAGGGGGCAAACCTTCCTACAATGAGCAGTTCTTC; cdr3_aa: CASSPSGGRGTGGKPSYNEQFF
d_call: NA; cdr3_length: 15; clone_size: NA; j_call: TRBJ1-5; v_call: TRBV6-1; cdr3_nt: TGTGCCAGCGCCCTTTTCCCAAATAGCAATCAGCCCCAGCATTTT; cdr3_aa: CASALFPNSNQPQHF
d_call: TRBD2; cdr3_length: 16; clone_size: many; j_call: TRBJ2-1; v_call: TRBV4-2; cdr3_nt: TGTGCCAGCAGCCAGGAGAGGCGGGGGATCTGGAATGAGCAGTTCTTC; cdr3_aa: CASSQERRGIWNEQFF
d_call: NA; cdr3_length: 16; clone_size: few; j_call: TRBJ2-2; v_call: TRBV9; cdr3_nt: TGTGCCAGCAGCGAGGATAGACTGGCGAACACCGGGGAGCTGTTTTTT; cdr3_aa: CASSEDRLANTGELFF
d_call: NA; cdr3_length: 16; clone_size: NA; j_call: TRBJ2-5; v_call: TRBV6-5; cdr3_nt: TGTGCCAGCAGTTACTCGGGCCAGGGGCCATGGGAGACCCAGTACTTC; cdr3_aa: CASSYSGQGPWETQYF
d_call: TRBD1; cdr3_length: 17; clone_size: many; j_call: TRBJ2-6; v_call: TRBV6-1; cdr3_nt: TGTGCCAGCACAAGGACAGGGGGAATCTCTGGGGCCAACGTCCTGACTTTC; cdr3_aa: CASTRTGGISGANVLTF
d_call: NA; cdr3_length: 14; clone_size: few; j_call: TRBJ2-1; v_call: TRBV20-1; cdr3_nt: TGCAGTGCCCGGAACAGACAGTCCTACAATGAGCAGTTCTTC; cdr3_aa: CSARNRQSYNEQFF
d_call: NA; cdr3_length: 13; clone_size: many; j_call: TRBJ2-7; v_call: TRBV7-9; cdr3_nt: TGTGCCAGCAGCTCTCCCGCCTCCTACGAGCAGTACTTC; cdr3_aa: CASSSPASYEQYF
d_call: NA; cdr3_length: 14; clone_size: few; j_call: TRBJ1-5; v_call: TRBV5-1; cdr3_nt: TGCGCCAGCAGCACGTGGGGGTTGGGACAGCCCCAGCATTTT; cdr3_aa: CASSTWGLGQPQHF
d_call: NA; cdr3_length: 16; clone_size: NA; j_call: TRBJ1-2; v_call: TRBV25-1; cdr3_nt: TGTGCCAGCAGCGACCAAGGAGTTCTTATTAACTATGGCTACACCTTC; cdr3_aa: CASSDQGVLINYGYTF
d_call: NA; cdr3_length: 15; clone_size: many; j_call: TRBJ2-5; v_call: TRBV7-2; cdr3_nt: TGTGCCAGCAGCTACCTCGGGACGGAGAAAGAGACCCAGTACTTC; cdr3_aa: CASSYLGTEKETQYF
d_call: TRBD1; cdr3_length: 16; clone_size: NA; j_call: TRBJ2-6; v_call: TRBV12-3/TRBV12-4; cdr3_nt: TGTGCCAGCAGTGCGACGACAGGGGCAGGGGCCAACGTCCTGACTTTC; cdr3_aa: CASSATTGAGANVLTF
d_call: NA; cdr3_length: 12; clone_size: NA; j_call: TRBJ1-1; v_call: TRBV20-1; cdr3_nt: TGCAGTGCTAGATTAGGGGACACTGAAGCTTTCTTT; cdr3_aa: CSARLGDTEAFF
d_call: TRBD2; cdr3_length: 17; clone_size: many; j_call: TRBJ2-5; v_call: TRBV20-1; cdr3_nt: TGCAGTGCTATTGGGGTAGTAGCGGGGGGTATAGAAGAGACCCAGTACTTC; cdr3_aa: CSAIGVVAGGIEETQYF
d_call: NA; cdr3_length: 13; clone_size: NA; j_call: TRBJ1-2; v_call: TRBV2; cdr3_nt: TGTGCCAGCAGTGACGGGTTCGGCTATGGCTACACCTTC; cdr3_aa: CASSDGFGYGYTF
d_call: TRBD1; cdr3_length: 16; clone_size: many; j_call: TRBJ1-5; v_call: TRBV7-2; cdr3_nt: TGTGCCAGCAGCTTAGTTAGGACAGGGGACAATCAGCCCCAGCATTTT; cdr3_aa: CASSLVRTGDNQPQHF
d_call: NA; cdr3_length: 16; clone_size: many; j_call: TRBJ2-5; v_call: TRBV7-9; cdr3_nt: TGTGCCAGCAGCTTAGGGTGGGACGCGGAACAAGAGACCCAGTACTTC; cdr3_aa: CASSLGWDAEQETQYF
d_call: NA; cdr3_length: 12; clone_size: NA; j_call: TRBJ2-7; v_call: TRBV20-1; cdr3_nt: TGCAGTGGGAGGGGCAGGGCGGGCGAGCAGTACTTC; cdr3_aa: CSGRGRAGEQYF
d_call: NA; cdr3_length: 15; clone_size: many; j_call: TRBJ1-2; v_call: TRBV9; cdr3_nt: TGTGCCAGCAGCTTTCAACTCACAGGGACGTATGGCTACACCTTC; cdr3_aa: CASSFQLTGTYGYTF
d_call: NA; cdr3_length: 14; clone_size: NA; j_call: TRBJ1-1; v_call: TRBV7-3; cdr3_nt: TGTGCCAGCAGCTCCCAAGCTGGCGCAGCTGAAGCTTTCTTT; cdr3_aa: CASSSQAGAAEAFF
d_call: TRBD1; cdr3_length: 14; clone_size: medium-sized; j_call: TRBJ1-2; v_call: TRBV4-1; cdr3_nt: TGCGCCAGCAGCCGGGACAGGGGGAGTGATGGCTACACCTTC; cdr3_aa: CASSRDRGSDGYTF
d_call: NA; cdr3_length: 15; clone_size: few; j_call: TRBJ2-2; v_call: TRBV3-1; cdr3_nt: TGTGCCTCCTGCCTTGTCCTTGGCGGGACCGGGGAGCTGTTTTTT; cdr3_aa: CASCLVLGGTGELFF
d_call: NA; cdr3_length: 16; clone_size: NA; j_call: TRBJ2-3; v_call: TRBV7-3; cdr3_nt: TGTGCCAGCAGCTTACGCCTAGCGTGGGGTACAGATACGCAGTATTTT; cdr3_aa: CASSLRLAWGTDTQYF
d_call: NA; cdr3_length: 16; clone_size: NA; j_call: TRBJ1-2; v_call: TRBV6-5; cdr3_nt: TGTGCCAGCAGTTACGGTGACATGACAGTTAACTATGGCTACACCTTC; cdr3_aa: CASSYGDMTVNYGYTF
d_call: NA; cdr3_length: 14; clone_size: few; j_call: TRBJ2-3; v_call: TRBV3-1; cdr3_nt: TGTGCCAGCAGCCAAGTTCGCGGCACAGATACGCAGTATTTT; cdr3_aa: CASSQVRGTDTQYF
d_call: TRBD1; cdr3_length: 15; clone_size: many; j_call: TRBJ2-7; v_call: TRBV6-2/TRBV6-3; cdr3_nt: TGTGCCAGCAGTTACTCAGGGGACAGCTCCTACGAGCAGTACTTC; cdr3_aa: CASSYSGDSSYEQYF
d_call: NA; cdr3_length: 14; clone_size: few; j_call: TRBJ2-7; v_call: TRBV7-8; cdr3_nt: TGTGCCAGCAGCTTACCCTCAGATATGGACGAGCAGTACTTC; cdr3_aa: CASSLPSDMDEQYF
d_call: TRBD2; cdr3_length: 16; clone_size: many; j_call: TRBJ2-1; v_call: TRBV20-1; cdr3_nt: TGCAGTGCTTGGGGACTAGCGGGGGGGCCTGGCGATGAGCAGTTCTTC; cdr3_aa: CSAWGLAGGPGDEQFF
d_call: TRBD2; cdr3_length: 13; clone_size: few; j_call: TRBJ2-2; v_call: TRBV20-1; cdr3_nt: TGCAGTGCCGCGGGGGTGGGGACCGGGGAGCTGTTTTTT; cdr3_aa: CSAAGVGTGELFF
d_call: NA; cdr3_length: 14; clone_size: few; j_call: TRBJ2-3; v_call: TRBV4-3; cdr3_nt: TGCGCCAGCAGCCAAGTGATTGCCCAGGATACGCAGTATTTT; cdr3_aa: CASSQVIAQDTQYF
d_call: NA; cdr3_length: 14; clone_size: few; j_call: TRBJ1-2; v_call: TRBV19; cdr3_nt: TGTGCCAGTCTTGGGCTAACAGGTTTGGGCGGCTACACCTTC; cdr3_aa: CASLGLTGLGGYTF
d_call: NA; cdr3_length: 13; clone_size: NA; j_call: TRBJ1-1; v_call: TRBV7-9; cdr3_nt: TGTGCCAGCAGCTTTGAACAGAGGGATGAAGCTTTCTTT; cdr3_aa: CASSFEQRDEAFF
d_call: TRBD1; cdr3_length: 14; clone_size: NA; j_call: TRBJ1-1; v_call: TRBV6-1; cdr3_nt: TGTGCCAGCAGTGCACGAAGGACAGGGACTGAAGCTTTCTTT; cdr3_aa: CASSARRTGTEAFF
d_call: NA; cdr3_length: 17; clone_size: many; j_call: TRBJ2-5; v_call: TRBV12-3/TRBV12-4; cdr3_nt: TGTGCCAGCAGCAACCGGGGGGCCTCTTGGGGCAGAGAGACCCAGTACTTC; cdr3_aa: CASSNRGASWGRETQYF
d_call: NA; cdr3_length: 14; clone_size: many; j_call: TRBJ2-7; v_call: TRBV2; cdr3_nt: TGTGCCAGCAGTTCCACTTCGGACCTTAACGAGCAGTACTTC; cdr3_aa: CASSSTSDLNEQYF
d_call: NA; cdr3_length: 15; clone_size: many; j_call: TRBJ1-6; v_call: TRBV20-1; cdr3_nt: TGCAGTGCTGCCGGCCCTGGAGCGGAGGGATCACCCCTCCACTTT; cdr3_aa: CSAAGPGAEGSPLHF
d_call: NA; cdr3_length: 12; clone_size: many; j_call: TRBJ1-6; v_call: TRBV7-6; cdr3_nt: TGTGCCAGCAGCGATGGGAATTCACCCCTCCACTTT; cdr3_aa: CASSDGNSPLHF
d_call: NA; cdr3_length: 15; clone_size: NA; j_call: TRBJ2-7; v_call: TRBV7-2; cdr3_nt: TGTGCCAGCAGCTTTTATTCCGATAGGAGCCTCGAGCAGTACTTC; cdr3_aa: CASSFYSDRSLEQYF
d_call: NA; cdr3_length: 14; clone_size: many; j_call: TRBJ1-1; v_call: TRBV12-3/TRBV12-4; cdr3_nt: TGTGCCAGCACCTGGGGGGGAGGAGGCACTGAAGCTTTCTTT; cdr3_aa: CASTWGGGGTEAFF
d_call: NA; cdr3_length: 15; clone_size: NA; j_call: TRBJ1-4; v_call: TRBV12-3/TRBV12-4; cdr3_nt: TGTGCCATACAACTGGTACAGGCAACTAATGAAAAACTGTTTTTT; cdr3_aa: CAIQLVQATNEKLFF
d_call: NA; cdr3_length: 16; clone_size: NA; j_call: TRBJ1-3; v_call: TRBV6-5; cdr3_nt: TGTGCCAGCAGTTACTCGAGATGGATTTCTGGAAACACCATATATTTT; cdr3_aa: CASSYSRWISGNTIYF
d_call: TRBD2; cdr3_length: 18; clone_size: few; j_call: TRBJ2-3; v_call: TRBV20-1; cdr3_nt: TGCAGTGCTAGGACCCTAGCGGGGGCGCGAAGTAGCACAGATACGCAGTATTTT; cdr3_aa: CSARTLAGARSSTDTQYF
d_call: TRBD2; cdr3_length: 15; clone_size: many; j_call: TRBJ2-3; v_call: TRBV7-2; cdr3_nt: TGTGCCAGCAGCTTAGTGACACGGGGGGGGAATACGCAGTATTTT; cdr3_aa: CASSLVTRGGNTQYF
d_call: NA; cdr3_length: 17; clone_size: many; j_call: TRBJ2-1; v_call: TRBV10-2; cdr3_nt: TGCGCCAGCACCCCTGCTTCCCGGGGGAGCTCCTACAATGAGCAGTTCTTC; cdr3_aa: CASTPASRGSSYNEQFF
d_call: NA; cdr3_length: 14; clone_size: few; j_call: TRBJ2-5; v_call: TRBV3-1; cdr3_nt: TGTGCCAGCCAATCGTGGGGGGGCGCGGAGACCCAGTACTTC; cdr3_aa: CASQSWGGAETQYF
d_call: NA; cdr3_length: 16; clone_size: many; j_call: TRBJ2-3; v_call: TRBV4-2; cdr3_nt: TGTGCCAGCAGCCAAGAGGTCGTCAGGGCGACAGATACGCAGTATTTT; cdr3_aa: CASSQEVVRATDTQYF
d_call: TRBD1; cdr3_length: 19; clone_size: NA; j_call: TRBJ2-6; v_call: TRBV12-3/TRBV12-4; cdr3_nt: TGTGCCAGCAGTCCAGACAGGGGGCAGGAAATCCCTGGGGCCAACGTCCTGACTTTC; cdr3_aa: CASSPDRGQEIPGANVLTF
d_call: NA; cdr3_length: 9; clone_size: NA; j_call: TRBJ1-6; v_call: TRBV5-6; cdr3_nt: TGTGCCAGCAGCTTGGGACCGTCGTTT; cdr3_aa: CASSLGPSF
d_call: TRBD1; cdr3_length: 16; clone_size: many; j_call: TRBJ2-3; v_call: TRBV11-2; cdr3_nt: TGTGCCAGCAGAAACTTTCCGGGACAGGGTAGCGGCACGCAGTATTTT; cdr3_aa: CASRNFPGQGSGTQYF
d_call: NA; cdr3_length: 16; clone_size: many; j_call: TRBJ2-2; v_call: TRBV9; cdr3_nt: TGTGCCAGCAGCGTAGCCAGGCCTACGAACACCGGGGAGCTGTTTTTT; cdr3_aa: CASSVARPTNTGELFF
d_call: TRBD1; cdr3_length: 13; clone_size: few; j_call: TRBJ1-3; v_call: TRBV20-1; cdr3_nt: TGCAGTGCCCAGACAGGGGGTTTGGACACCATATATTTT; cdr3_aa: CSAQTGGLDTIYF
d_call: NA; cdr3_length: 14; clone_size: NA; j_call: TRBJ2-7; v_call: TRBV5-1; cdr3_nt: TGCGCCAGCAGCCCAGACAACAGGGTTGGCGAGCAGTACTTC; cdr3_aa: CASSPDNRVGEQYF
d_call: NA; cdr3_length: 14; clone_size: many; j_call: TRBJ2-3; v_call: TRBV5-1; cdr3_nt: TGCGCCAGCAGCTTGGCACAGGTGGCAGATACGCAGTATTTT; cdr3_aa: CASSLAQVADTQYF
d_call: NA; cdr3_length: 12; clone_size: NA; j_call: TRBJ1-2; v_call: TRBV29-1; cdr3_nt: TGCAGCGTTCCCGGATTGAACTATGGCTACACCTTC; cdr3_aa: CSVPGLNYGYTF
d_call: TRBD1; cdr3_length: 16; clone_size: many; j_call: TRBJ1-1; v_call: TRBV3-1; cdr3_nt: TGTGCCAGCAGCCCCGGGACAGGGAGAGGGAACACTGAAGCTTTCTTT; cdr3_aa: CASSPGTGRGNTEAFF